These 23 T cell receptor beta chains share one sample of origin, sequenced in a study of T cell changes during pregnancy in multiple sclerosis. The protocol was immunoSEQ multiplex PCR, while the TCRdb copy is restricted to in-frame clones and leaves out a portion. Among around 95,000 clones listed, 80% to 95% were seen once. Material: peripheral blood, obtained after pregnancy. These receptors originate from a female donor with multiple sclerosis, enrolled in a pregnancy study.

The chain combines TRBV30 with TRBJ2-7; 10 nucleotides line up with TRBD2. The ends lost 2 bases at V and 6 bases at J; junction bases unmatched: 7. The germline CDR1 and CDR2 sequences are GTSNPN and SVGIG (reference sequence). CDR3 length equals 14 residues. The DNA for the CDR3 is TGTGCCTGGAGTAGGGGGACTAGCGAGGGCGAGCAGTACTTC. Protein: CAWSRGTSEGEQYF. Looking up the rest from reference TRBV30 and TRBJ2-7 gives the full variable domain: SQTIHQWPATLVQPVGSPLSLECTVEGTSNPNLYWYRQAAGRGLQLLFYSVGIGQISSEVPQNLSASRPQDRQFILSSKKLLLSDSGFYLCAWSRGTSEGEQYFGPGTRLTVT.

V usage is TRBV27 and J usage is TRBJ2-5; maybe TRBD1 (5 bases). The CDR3 is 15 residues long. Germline V CDR1 and CDR2: MNHEY, SMNVEV (reference sequence). Trimming left V 1 base short and J 5 bases short, with 14 bases between. The CDR3 loop is CASSLYRAGMETQYF. In DNA form, the CDR3 reads TGTGCCAGCAGTTTATATCGTGCAGGGATGGAGACCCAGTACTTC.

V usage is TRBV9 and J usage is TRBJ2-1; D not certain. The CDR3 totals 14 residues. V lost 3 bases and J lost 0, with 7 bases in between. The germline V gene has CDR1 SGDLS and CDR2 YYNGEE. CDR3 nucleotide sequence: TGTGCCAGCAGCGCGCGAGTCTCCTACAATGAGCAGTTCTTC. It yields the protein CASSARVSYNEQFF.

The chain is built from TRBV7-6 and TRBJ2-3; 10 bases are a match to TRBD2. Germline V gene sequence: CDR1 SGHVS, CDR2 FNYEAQ. This CDR3 spans 15 amino acids. Trimming removed 7 bases from V and 1 base from J; junction bases left unmatched: 5. The CDR3 here is CASTSGTSGTDTQYF. In nucleotides, the CDR3 is TGTGCCAGCACATCCGGGACTAGCGGCACAGATACGCAGTATTTT.

The chain recombines TRBV9 with TRBJ2-1, with TRBD2 matching over 7 bases. With V trimmed by 3 bases and J by 8 bases, 5 bases remained unmatched. CDR3 length: 13 residues. Germline V gene sequence: CDR1 SGDLS, CDR2 YYNGEE. Written as DNA, the CDR3 is TGTGCCAGCAGCGGTAGTGGGAGGGATGAGCAGTTCTTC. It encodes CASSGSGRDEQFF.

This clone has a single count. The chain has TRBV10-3 and TRBJ2-7; 9 nucleotides line up with TRBD1. Unmatched junction bases numbered 17, after V lost 1 base and J lost 7 bases. CDR1 is ENHRY, CDR2 SYGVKD, per germline. The CDR3 totals 18 residues. CDR3 amino acids: CAISELTPGTGPSREQYF. In DNA form, the CDR3 reads TGTGCCATCAGTGAGTTAACTCCCGGGACAGGGCCCTCGAGGGAGCAGTACTTC.

The genes are TRBV19 and TRBJ2-2; D perhaps matches TRBD2 (5 bases). Trimming cost V 3 bases and J 5 bases, with 10 bases left between them. The CDR3 covers 14 residues. Per the germline V gene, CDR1 is LNHDA and CDR2 is SQIVND (reference sequence). The CDR3 region is CASSIGVQTGELFF. Here the CDR3 DNA reads TGTGCCAGTAGTATCGGGGTCCAGACCGGGGAGCTGTTTTTT. The entire variable domain, with the rest obtained from reference TRBV19 and TRBJ2-2, is as follows: DGGITQSPKYLFRKEGQNVTLSCEQNLNHDAMYWYRQDPGQGLRLIYYSQIVNDFQKGDIAEGYSVSREKKESFPLTVTSAQKNPTAFYLCASSIGVQTGELFFGEGSRLTVL.

The chain combines TRBV5-4 with TRBJ2-3; maybe TRBD2 (6 bases). Germline V lookup: CDR1 SGHNT, CDR2 YYREEE (reference sequence). Deletions cut 3 bases from V and 5 bases from J, with 16 bases between. The CDR3 has 15 amino acids. CDR3 nucleotide sequence: TGTGCCAGCAGCTCCACCGGGACTGAGCGAGATACGCAGTATTTT. This translates into CASSSTGTERDTQYF.

The J gene is TRBJ2-3, the V gene TRBV27; 10 positions agree with TRBD2. The trim removed 5 bases at V and 4 bases at J, leaving 12 bases unmatched. This CDR3 spans 17 amino acids. Germline V gene data show CDR1 as MNHEY and CDR2 as SMNVEV (reference sequence). DNA for the CDR3: TGTGCCAGCAGTCCCTTCCTAGCGGGGGATCGGCCAGATACGCAGTATTTT. It encodes CASSPFLAGDRPDTQYF.

The sample holds one count of this clone. The rearrangement links TRBV9 to TRBJ2-7; D may be TRBD1 (8 bases). CDR1 and CDR2 from the germline V gene are SGDLS and YYNGEE. Trimming shortened V by 4 bases and J by 4 bases, and 18 bases separated the two germline ends. The CDR3 is 15 residues long. This CDR3 reads CASSRLGQGGYEQYF. Written as DNA, the CDR3 is TGTGCCAGCAGCCGCTTAGGACAGGGAGGGTACGAGCAGTACTTC.

In its sample, this clone was seen once. The chain recombines TRBV19 with TRBJ1-5; possibly TRBD1 for D (5 bases). Germline lookup yields CDR1 LNHDA and CDR2 SQIVND (reference sequence). V was cut by 7 bases and J by 0 bases, with 13 bases left in between. The CDR3 is 15 residues long. The CDR3 sequence: CASKVQEYSNQPQHF. The DNA of the CDR3 is TGTGCCAGTAAAGTACAGGAGTATAGCAATCAGCCCCAGCATTTT.

The chain has TRBV9 and TRBJ2-7, with D possibly being TRBD2 (6 bases). The V end was cut by 0 bases, the J end by 0 bases, with 10 bases between. Germline CDR1 and CDR2: SGDLS and YYNGEE. This CDR3 contains 15 residues. As DNA, the CDR3 is TGTGCCAGCAGCGTAGGTGCGGGGCTCTCCTACGAGCAGTACTTC. Translated, it gives CASSVGAGLSYEQYF. Variable domain in full (rest from reference TRBV9 and TRBJ2-7): DSGVTQTPKHLITATGQRVTLRCSPRSGDLSVYWYQQSLDQGLQFLIQYYNGEERAKGNILERFSAQQFPDLHSELNLSSLELGDSALYFCASSVGAGLSYEQYFGPGTRLTVT.

This clone appeared once. This specimen includes other DNA sequences encoding the same CDR3. This chain uses TRBV5-1 with TRBJ1-2; no reliable D call. The CDR3 covers 13 residues. Germline V gene lookup returns CDR1 SGHRS and CDR2 YFSETQ. V was clipped by 0 bases and J by 0 bases, with 3 bases between them. CDR3 in DNA: TGCGCCAGCAGCTTGGCAGCTAACTATGGCTACACCTTC. This translates into CASSLAANYGYTF. The whole variable domain, filled in from reference TRBV5-1 and TRBJ1-2, reads KAGVTQTPRYLIKTRGQQVTLSCSPISGHRSVSWYQQTPGQGLQFLFEYFSETQRNKGNFPGRFSGRQFSNSRSEMNVSTLELGDSALYLCASSLAANYGYTFGSGTRLTVV.

This rearrangement joins TRBV10-3 to TRBJ2-1; 9 nucleotides align to TRBD2. Germline V gene sequence: CDR1 ENHRY, CDR2 SYGVKD. The CDR3 has 16 amino acids. V dropped 3 bases and J dropped 3; count of bases not matched to a gene: 6. DNA for the CDR3: TGTGCCATCAGTGAAGATACTAGCGGGCTCTACAATGAGCAGTTCTTC. The encoded protein is CAISEDTSGLYNEQFF.

The J gene is TRBJ2-3, the V gene TRBV4-2; maybe TRBD2 (6 bases). V was clipped by 0 bases and J by 0 bases, with 16 bases between them. Germline V gene data show CDR1 as LGHNA and CDR2 as YNFKEQ. There are 18 residues in the CDR3. In nucleotides, the CDR3 is TGTGCCAGCAGCCAAGATAGGGCTAGCGCGATAAGCACAGATACGCAGTATTTT. Its protein is CASSQDRASAISTDTQYF.

Only one count was recorded for this clone. The V and J genes are TRBV27 and TRBJ1-2, with D unclear. Germline CDR1 reads MNHEY; CDR2 reads SMNVEV (reference sequence). The CDR3 has 14 residues. With 0 bases removed from V and 4 bases from J, the gap between germline ends came to 9 bases. The CDR3 loop is CASSLSGTVYGYTF. For the CDR3, the DNA is TGTGCCAGCAGTTTATCGGGCACCGTCTATGGCTACACCTTC.

The chain employs TRBV27 and TRBJ2-5, with 8 bases matching TRBD1. TRBJ2-7 matches the DNA end more closely, so the J call is doubtful. CDR1 and CDR2 from the germline V gene are MNHEY and SMNVEV (reference sequence). The CDR3 runs to 18 residues. DNA for the CDR3: TGTGCCAGCACCGCTAGGGGCAGGGGGCGCACAGGATCCTACGAGCAGTACTTC. Protein: CASTARGRGRTGSYEQYF.

J is TRBJ1-6 and V is TRBV6-1; no reliable D call. Between the trimmed V and J ends, which lost 0 bases and 10 bases, there was a span of 7 bases. The CDR3 runs to 13 residues. The germline V gene has CDR1 MNHNS and CDR2 SASEGT. This CDR3 reads CASSEAIKSPLHF. The CDR3 bases are TGTGCCAGCAGTGAAGCTATTAAATCACCCCTCCACTTT.

The rearrangement joins TRBV6-5 to TRBJ1-1, with 8 positions matching TRBD1. With 2 bases clipped from V and 5 bases from J, the junction kept 10 bases outside the gene matches. The CDR3 totals 16 residues. The germline gives CDR1 MNHEY, CDR2 SVGAGI. This CDR3 is CASSYHAGGSGTEAFF. The CDR3 DNA is TGTGCCAGCAGTTACCACGCAGGGGGCTCGGGTACTGAAGCTTTCTTT.

V is TRBV7-9 and J is TRBJ1-4, with D tentatively TRBD1 (6 bases). The CDR3 is made up of 14 amino acids. Trimming cost V 5 bases and J 5 bases, with 12 bases left between them. Per germline, CDR1 SEHNR and CDR2 FQNEAQ (reference sequence). CDR3 in DNA: TGTGCCAGCAGCCGGACAGCGGGGAATGAAAAACTGTTTTTT. This gives the protein CASSRTAGNEKLFF.

The chain joins TRBV7-3 to TRBJ1-1; D is possibly TRBD1 (5 bases). Germline loops: CDR1 SGHTA, CDR2 FQGTGA. The V and J ends lost 6 bases and 1 base respectively, with 9 bases between them. The CDR3 contains 13 residues. The CDR3 bases are TGTGCCAGCAGGCTACAGGAGAACACTGAAGCTTTCTTT. Its protein is CASRLQENTEAFF.

This chain connects TRBV4-3 to TRBJ2-5, with D uncertain. Looked up from germline, CDR1 is LGHNA and CDR2 is YSLEER. CDR3 length: 14 residues. V lost 1 base and J 3 bases, leaving 9 bases between the germline ends. CDR3 region: CASSQALLEETQYF. CDR3 nucleotide sequence: TGCGCCAGCAGCCAAGCACTCCTAGAAGAGACCCAGTACTTC.

The chain is built from TRBV10-3 and TRBJ1-1; possibly TRBD1 for D (6 bases). The length of the CDR3 is 13 residues. Trimming cost V 6 bases and J 10 bases, with 18 bases left between them. Germline CDR1 ENHRY, CDR2 SYGVKD. The CDR3 region is CAISGTTLRLAFF. The DNA for the CDR3 is TGTGCCATCAGCGGGACAACTTTAAGACTAGCTTTCTTT.